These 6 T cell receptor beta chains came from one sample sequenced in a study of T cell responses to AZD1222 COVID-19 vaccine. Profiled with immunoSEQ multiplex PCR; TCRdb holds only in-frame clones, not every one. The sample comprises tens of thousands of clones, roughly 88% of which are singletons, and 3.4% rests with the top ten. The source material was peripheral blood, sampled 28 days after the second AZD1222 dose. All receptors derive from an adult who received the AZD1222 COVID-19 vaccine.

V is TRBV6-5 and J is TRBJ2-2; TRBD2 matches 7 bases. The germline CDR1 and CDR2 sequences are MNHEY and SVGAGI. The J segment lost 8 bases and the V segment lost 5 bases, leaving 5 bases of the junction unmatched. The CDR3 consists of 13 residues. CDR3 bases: TGTGCCAGCAGTCCCCTTAGCGGGGGGGAGCTGTTTTTT. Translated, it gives CASSPLSGGELFF.

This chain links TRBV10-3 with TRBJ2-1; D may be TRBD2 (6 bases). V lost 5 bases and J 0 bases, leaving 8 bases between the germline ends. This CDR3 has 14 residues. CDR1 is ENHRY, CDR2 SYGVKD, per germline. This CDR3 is CAISRESSYNEQFF. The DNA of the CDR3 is TGTGCCATCAGTCGGGAGAGCTCCTACAATGAGCAGTTCTTC.

The CDR3 spells CASSPRGGMENIQYF. DNA for the CDR3: TGTGCCAGCAGCCCCAGGGGGGGTATGGAAAACATTCAGTACTTC. The rearrangement joins TRBV7-8 to TRBJ2-4; the D call may be TRBD1 or TRBD2 (7 bases each). The CDR3 covers 15 residues. From germline, CDR1 is SGHVS and CDR2 FQNEAQ. V lost 5 bases, J lost 5 bases, and 16 bases lay in between.

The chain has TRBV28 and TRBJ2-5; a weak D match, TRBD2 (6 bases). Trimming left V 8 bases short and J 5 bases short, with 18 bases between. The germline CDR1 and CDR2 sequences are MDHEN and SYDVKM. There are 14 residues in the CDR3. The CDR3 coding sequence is TGTGCCAGCCAGCCAGCGGGCAGGGAGGAGACCCAGTACTTC. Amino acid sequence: CASQPAGREETQYF. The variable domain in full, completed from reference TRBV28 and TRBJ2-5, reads DVKVTQSSRYLVKRTGEKVFLECVQDMDHENMFWYRQDPGLGLRLIYFSYDVKMKEKGDIPEGYSVSREKKERFSLILESASTNQTSMYLCASQPAGREETQYFGPGTRLLVL.

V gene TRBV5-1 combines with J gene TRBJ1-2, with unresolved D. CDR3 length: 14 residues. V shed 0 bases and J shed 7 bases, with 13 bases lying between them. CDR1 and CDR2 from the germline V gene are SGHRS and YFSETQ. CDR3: CASSLDPPTSGYTF. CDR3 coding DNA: TGCGCCAGCAGCTTGGACCCCCCCACAAGTGGCTACACCTTC.

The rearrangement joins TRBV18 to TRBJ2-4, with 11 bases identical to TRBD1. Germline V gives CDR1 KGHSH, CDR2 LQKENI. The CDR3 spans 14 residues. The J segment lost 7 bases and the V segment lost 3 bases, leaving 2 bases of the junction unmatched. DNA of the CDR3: TGTGCCAGCTCACCGGGACAGGGGGGGAACATTCAGTACTTC. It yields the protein CASSPGQGGNIQYF.